This T cell receptor (beta chain) derives from a study of T-cell memory formation after mild COVID-19. The study, taken as a whole, reports: Later expanders leaned CD4+, whereas day 15 to 85 contracting clones were balanced CD4/CD8.

The CDR3 has 16 amino acids. Looked up from germline, CDR1 is ENHRY and CDR2 is SYGVKD. V was shortened by 3 bases and J by 1 base, with 16 bases between the two germline ends. Each CDR3 protein gets one entry after TCRdb re-called the 5' RACE reads with MiXCR. The sample has just over 350,000 distinct CDR3 sequences; about 15% are singletons. This clonotype was seen only a few times. Its matching antigen is unknown. The source material was PBMCs or a T cell subset sorted from them (not recorded which). This TCR was recovered from a man younger than 35 who had mild COVID-19 (a few samples of this study predate the infection). Cell type and time point are not known. The V call is TRBV10-3, the J call TRBJ2-7, with D unclear. The DNA for the CDR3 is TGTGCCATCAGTGACCCCCCGGGCCTGGGTTCCTACGAGCAGTACTTC. This codes for CAISDPPGLGSYEQYF.